Below, one T cell receptor beta chain is given with its context. This sample was included in a study of blood T cell repertoires in COVID-19. Germline V gives CDR1 SEHNR, CDR2 FQNEAQ (reference sequence). Deletions cut 6 bases from V and 0 bases from J, with 15 bases between. The CDR3 spans 17 residues. Sequencing was performed with immunoSEQ multiplex PCR; in TCRdb, only in-frame clones are kept and a portion is missing. This sample has some 170,000 clones, with about 81% found just once. Sequencing used peripheral blood. The genes are TRBV7-9 and TRBJ2-6; D is possibly TRBD1 (6 bases). The TCR originated in a woman in her sixties or seventies with acute or convalescent COVID-19. The CDR3 DNA sequence: TGTGCCAGCAGTCGACGACAGGAATACTCTGGGGCCAACGTCCTGACTTTC. Its translation: CASSRRQEYSGANVLTF.